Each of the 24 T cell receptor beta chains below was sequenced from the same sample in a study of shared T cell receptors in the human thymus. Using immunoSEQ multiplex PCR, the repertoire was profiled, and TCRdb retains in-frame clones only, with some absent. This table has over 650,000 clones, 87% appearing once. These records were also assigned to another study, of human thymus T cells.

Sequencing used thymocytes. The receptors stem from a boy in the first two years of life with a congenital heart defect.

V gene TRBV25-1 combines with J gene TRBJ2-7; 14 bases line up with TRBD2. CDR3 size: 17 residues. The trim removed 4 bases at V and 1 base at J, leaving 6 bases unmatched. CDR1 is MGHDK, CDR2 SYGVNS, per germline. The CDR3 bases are TGTGCCAGCAGTGGACTAGCGGGAGGGCCTGCTTCCTACGAGCAGTACTTC. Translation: CASSGLAGGPASYEQYF.

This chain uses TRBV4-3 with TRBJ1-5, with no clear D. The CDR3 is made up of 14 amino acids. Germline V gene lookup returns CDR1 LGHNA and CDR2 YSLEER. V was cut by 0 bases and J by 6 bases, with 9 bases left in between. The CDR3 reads CASSQDGRGQPQHF. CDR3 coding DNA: TGCGCCAGCAGCCAAGACGGACGGGGTCAGCCCCAGCATTTT.

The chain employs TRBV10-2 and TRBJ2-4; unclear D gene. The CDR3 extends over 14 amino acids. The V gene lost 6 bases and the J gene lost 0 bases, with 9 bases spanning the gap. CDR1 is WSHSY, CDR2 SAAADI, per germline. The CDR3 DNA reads TGCGCCAGCAGCAGGTTACTAGCCAAAAACATTCAGTACTTC. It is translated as CASSRLLAKNIQYF.

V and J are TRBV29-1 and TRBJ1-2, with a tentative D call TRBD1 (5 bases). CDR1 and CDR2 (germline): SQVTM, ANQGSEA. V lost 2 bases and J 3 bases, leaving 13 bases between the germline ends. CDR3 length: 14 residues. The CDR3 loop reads CSVECGGNDYGYTF. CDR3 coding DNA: TGCAGCGTTGAATGCGGGGGGAATGACTATGGCTACACCTTC.

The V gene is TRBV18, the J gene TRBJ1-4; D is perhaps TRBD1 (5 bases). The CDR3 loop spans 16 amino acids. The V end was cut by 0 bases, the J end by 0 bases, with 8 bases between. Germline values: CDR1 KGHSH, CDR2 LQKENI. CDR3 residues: CASSPPRRATNEKLFF. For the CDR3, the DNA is TGTGCCAGCTCACCACCGCGCAGGGCAACTAATGAAAAACTGTTTTTT.

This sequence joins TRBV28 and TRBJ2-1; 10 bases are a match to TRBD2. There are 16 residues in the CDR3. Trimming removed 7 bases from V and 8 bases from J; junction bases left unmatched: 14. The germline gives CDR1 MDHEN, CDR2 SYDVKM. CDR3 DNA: TGTGCCAGCATCCCCGGGCTAGCGGGAGTTGTGGATGAGCAGTTCTTC. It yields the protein CASIPGLAGVVDEQFF.

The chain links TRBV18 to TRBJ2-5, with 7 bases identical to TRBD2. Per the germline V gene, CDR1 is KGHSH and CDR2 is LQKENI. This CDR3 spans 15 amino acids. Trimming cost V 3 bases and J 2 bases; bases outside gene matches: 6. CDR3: CASSPRAGWQETQYF. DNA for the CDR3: TGTGCCAGCTCACCGAGAGCGGGATGGCAAGAGACCCAGTACTTC. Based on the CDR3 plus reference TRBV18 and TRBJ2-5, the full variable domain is NAGVMQNPRHLVRRRGQEARLRCSPMKGHSHVYWYRQLPEEGLKFMVYLQKENIIDESGMPKERFSAEFPKEGPSILRIQQVVRGDSAAYFCASSPRAGWQETQYFGPGTRLLVL.

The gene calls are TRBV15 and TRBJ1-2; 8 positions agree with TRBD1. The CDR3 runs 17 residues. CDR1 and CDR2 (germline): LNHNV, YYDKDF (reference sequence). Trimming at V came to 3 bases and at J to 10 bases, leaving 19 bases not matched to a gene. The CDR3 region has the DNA TGTGCCACCAGCAGGGCCCCCGCAGGGGGCAGGTCTCCATCCTACACCTTC. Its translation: CATSRAPAGGRSPSYTF.

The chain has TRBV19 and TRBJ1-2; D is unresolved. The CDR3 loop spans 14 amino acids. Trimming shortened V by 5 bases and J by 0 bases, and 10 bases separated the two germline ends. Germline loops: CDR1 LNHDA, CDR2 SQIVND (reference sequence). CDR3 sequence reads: CASSSLTPNYGYTF. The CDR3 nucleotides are TGTGCCAGTAGTTCCCTGACACCTAACTATGGCTACACCTTC.

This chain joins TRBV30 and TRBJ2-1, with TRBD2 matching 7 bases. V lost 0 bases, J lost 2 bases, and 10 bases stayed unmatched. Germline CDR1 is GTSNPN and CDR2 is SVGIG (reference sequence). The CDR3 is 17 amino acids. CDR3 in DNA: TGTGCCTGGAGTGTGTACTTTGAGCGGGGAACCTACAATGAGCAGTTCTTC. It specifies CAWSVYFERGTYNEQFF.

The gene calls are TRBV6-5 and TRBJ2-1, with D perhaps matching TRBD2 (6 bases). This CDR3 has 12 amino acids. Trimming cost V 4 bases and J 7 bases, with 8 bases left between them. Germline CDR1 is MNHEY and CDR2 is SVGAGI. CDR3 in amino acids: CASSSTSNEQFF. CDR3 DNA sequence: TGTGCCAGCAGTTCGACTAGTAATGAGCAGTTCTTC.

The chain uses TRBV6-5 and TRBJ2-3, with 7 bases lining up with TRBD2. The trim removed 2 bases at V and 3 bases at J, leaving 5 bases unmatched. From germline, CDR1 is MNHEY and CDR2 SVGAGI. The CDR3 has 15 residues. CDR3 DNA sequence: TGTGCCAGCAGTTACGAATGGGGGGGAACAGATACGCAGTATTTT. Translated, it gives CASSYEWGGTDTQYF.

CDR3 nucleotides: TGTGCCAGCAGCCCCCTAGCATACAATGAGCAGTTCTTC. It translates to CASSPLAYNEQFF. The chain has TRBV13 and TRBJ2-1; D is possibly TRBD2 (5 bases). The CDR3 totals 13 residues. V was shortened by 5 bases and J by 4 bases, with 9 bases between the two germline ends. Germline V gene data show CDR1 as PRHDT and CDR2 as FYEKMQ (reference sequence).

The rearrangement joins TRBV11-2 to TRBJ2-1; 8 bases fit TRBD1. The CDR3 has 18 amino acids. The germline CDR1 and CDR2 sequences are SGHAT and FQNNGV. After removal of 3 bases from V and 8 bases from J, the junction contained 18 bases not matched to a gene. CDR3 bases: TGTGCCAGCAGCTTCTCTTCCGGGACAGGTAACCCCCGGGATGAGCAGTTCTTC. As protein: CASSFSSGTGNPRDEQFF.

Written as DNA, the CDR3 is TGCGCCAGCAGCCAAGTTTATTTCCCTAGCGGCACAGATACGCAGTATTTT. Translating gives CASSQVYFPSGTDTQYF. This rearrangement joins TRBV4-3 to TRBJ2-3, with D maybe TRBD2 (6 bases). Trimming cost V 1 base and J 1 base, with 15 bases left between them. This CDR3 contains 17 residues. In germline, CDR1 is LGHNA, CDR2 YSLEER.

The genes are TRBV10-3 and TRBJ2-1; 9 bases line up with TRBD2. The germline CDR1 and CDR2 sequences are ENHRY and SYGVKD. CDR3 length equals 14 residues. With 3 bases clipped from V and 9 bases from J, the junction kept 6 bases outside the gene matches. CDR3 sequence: CAISDKREVSEQFF. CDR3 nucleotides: TGTGCCATCAGTGACAAGCGGGAGGTGAGTGAGCAGTTCTTC.

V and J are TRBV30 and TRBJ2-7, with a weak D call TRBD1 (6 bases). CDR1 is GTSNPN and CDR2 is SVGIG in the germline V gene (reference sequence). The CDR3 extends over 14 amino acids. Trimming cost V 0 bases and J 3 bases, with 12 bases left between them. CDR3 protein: CAWSVVEGDYEQYF. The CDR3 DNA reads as TGTGCCTGGAGTGTAGTTGAGGGGGACTACGAGCAGTACTTC.

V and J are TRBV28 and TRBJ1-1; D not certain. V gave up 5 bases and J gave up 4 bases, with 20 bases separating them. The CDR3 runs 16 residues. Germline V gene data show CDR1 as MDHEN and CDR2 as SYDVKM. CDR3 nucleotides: TGTGCCAGCAGTCTGAGCCTCGGGGAGCGTGGCACTGAAGCTTTCTTT. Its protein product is CASSLSLGERGTEAFF.

This CDR3 reads CASSRDRAPNPPLHF. The CDR3 bases are TGTGCCAGCAGCCGGGACAGGGCTCCCAATCCACCCCTCCACTTT. The chain employs TRBV6-5 and TRBJ1-6; 9 bases line up with TRBD1. CDR1 and CDR2 from the germline V gene are MNHEY and SVGAGI. This CDR3 is 15 amino acids long. The trim removed 6 bases at V and 11 bases at J, leaving 11 bases unmatched.

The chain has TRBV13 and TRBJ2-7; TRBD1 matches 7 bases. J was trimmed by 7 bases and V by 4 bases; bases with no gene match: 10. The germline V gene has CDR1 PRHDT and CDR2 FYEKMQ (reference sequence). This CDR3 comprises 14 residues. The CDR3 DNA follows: TGTGCCAGCAGCTATGGCCCCACAGGGGAAGAGCAGTACTTC. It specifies CASSYGPTGEEQYF.

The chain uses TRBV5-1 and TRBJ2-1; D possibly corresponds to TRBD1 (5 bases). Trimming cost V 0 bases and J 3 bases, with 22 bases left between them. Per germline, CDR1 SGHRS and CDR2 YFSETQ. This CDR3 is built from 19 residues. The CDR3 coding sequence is TGCGCCAGCAGCTTGGCCTTGCCGGACAAAGAATCGGACTACAATGAGCAGTTCTTC. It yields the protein CASSLALPDKESDYNEQFF.

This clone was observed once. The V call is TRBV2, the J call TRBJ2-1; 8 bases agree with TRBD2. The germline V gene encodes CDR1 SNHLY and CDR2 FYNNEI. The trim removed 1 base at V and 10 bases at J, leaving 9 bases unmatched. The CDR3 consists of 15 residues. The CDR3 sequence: CASSEGGLAGSEQFF. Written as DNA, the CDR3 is TGTGCCAGCAGTGAAGGTGGGTTAGCGGGGTCCGAGCAGTTCTTC.

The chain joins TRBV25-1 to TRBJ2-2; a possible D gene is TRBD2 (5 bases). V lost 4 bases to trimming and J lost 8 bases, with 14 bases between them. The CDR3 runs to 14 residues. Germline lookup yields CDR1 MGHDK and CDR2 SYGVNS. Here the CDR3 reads CASSALAKPGELFF. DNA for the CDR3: TGTGCCAGCAGTGCCCTAGCCAAGCCGGGGGAGCTGTTTTTT. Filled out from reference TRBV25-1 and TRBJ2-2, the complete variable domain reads EADIYQTPRYLVIGTGKKITLECSQTMGHDKMYWYQQDPGMELHLIHYSYGVNSTEKGDLSSESTVSRIRTEHFPLTLESARPSHTSQYLCASSALAKPGELFFGEGSRLTVL.

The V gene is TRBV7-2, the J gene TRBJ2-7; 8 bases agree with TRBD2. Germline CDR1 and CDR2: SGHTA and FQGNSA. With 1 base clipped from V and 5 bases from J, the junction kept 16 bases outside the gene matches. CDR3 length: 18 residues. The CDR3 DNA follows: TGTGCCAGCAGCTTAGTCTCGAGGGGACTAGTTATTTTCGACGAGCAGTACTTC. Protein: CASSLVSRGLVIFDEQYF.